Here is one T cell receptor beta chain with its context. Its specificity is not known. Profiling relied on immunoSEQ multiplex PCR, and the TCRdb table lists in-frame clones only, not all of them. The sample shows 100,000 to 150,000 clones, 90% to 95% of them seen only once. This record belongs to a study of cytomegalovirus exposure and HLA in healthy donors. Findings and limits, study-wide: Testing in vitro showed a few CMV-associated chains specific for CMV antigens.

The ends lost 2 bases at V and 0 bases at J; junction bases unmatched: 13. Per the germline V gene, CDR1 is MRHNA and CDR2 is SNTAGT. The CDR3 runs 19 residues. This chain links TRBV6-4 with TRBJ1-1, with 9 nucleotides matching TRBD1. Sequencing used PBMCs. This receptor was taken from a woman aged 18-29 years in good health and CMV-seronegative. CDR3 nucleotides: TGTGCCAGCAGTGACACGTCGGCCTACAGGGGGCGCATGAACACTGAAGCTTTCTTT. Translated, it gives CASSDTSAYRGRMNTEAFF.